This passage covers 26 T cell receptor beta chains from one sample sequenced in a study of T cells in Graves' hyperthyroidism and ophthalmopathy. TCR beta CDR3 regions were amplified from RNA. TCR CDR3 regions were first amplified by RT-PCR with HTBI primers. TCRdb reprocessed the multiplex PCR reads via MiXCR and lists one record per CDR3 protein. The profile covers about 350,000 distinct CDR3 sequences, with about 15% appearing a single time and around 23% taken by the ten largest. The specimen sequenced was blood. These receptors originate from a woman aged 25 to 39 with Graves' hyperthyroidism.

CDR3 region: CASSSPGLLGAQDTQYF. CDR3 in DNA: TGTGCCAGCAGCTCCCCGGGTTTGTTGGGGGCCCAGGATACGCAGTATTTT. The gene calls are TRBV11-3 and TRBJ2-3; TRBD1 might be the D (6 bases). This CDR3 comprises 17 residues. The V gene lost 4 bases and the J gene lost 6 bases, with 23 bases spanning the gap. The germline gives CDR1 SGHNT, CDR2 YENEEA.

In its sample, this clonotype was seen many times. The V gene is TRBV29-1, the J gene TRBJ2-5; D is tentatively TRBD1 or TRBD2 (5 bases each). Germline CDR1 and CDR2: SQVTM and ANQGSEA. The CDR3 has 13 residues. With 4 bases removed from V and 6 bases from J, the gap between germline ends came to 15 bases. The CDR3 bases are TGCAGCGTTGGGGGCCGAGGGCCGAAGACCCAGTACTTC. This encodes CSVGGRGPKTQYF. The full variable domain, its missing parts supplied by reference TRBV29-1 and TRBJ2-5, is SAVISQKPSRDICQRGTSLTIQCQVDSQVTMMFWYRQQPGQSLTLIATANQGSEATYESGFVIDKFPISRPNLTFSTLTVSNMSPEDSSIYLCSVGGRGPKTQYFGPGTRLLVL.

This clonotype was picked up a small number of times. V gene TRBV19 combines with J gene TRBJ2-2; TRBD2 agrees at 10 bases. V lost 6 bases, J lost 5 bases, and 6 bases stayed unmatched. The CDR3 length is 15 residues. Germline CDR1 reads LNHDA; CDR2 reads SQIVND (reference sequence). CDR3 protein: CASSNELAGTGELFF. The DNA for the CDR3 is TGTGCCAGTAGCAACGAACTAGCGGGGACCGGGGAGCTGTTTTTT.

This clonotype was seen ten or more times. This sequence joins TRBV5-6 and TRBJ2-1; 8 bases are a match to TRBD2. Unmatched junction bases numbered 3, after V lost 1 base and J lost 3 bases. This CDR3 is built from 15 residues. Germline CDR1 SGHDT, CDR2 YYEEEE. CDR3 in amino acids: CASSLRTSYYNEQFF. The CDR3 nucleotides are TGTGCCAGCAGCTTGAGGACTAGCTACTACAATGAGCAGTTCTTC.

Notes on this clonotype: The junction departs from germline at one end; a sequencing error may be responsible. The gene calls are TRBV6-6 and TRBJ2-7; D may be TRBD2 (6 bases). Germline V lookup: CDR1 MNHNY, CDR2 SVGAGI (reference sequence). The CDR3 is 16 amino acids. This CDR3 reads CASSYSTVGGPLERYF. The CDR3 DNA follows: TGTGCCAGCAGTTACTCAACAGTCGGGGGACCCCTGGAGCGGTACTTC.

This clonotype appeared many times. The rearrangement links TRBV7-2 to TRBJ2-1, with no clear D. Germline V lookup: CDR1 SGHTA, CDR2 FQGNSA. The CDR3 spans 14 residues. The ends were cut back, 4 bases at V and 10 bases at J, with 17 bases in the middle. This CDR3 is CASSYEVRKKEQFF. For the CDR3, the DNA is TGTGCCAGCAGCTACGAAGTACGGAAGAAGGAGCAGTTCTTC.

V is TRBV11-2 and J is TRBJ2-1; D remains ambiguous. The CDR3 runs 11 residues. Germline lookup yields CDR1 SGHAT and CDR2 FQNNGV. V was pared by 5 bases and J by 9 bases, with 8 bases between. CDR3 in DNA: TGTGCCAGCAGCCCATCTAGTGAGCAGTTCTTC. Translating gives CASSPSSEQFF.

This clonotype was counted only a few times. The gene calls are TRBV28 and TRBJ2-1; the D is unclear. This CDR3 contains 15 residues. The V end was cut by 5 bases, the J end by 5 bases, with 16 bases between. The germline gives CDR1 MDHEN, CDR2 SYDVKM. CDR3 DNA: TGTGCCAGCAGTCCACTTTCAGGTCTCCACAATGAGCAGTTCTTC. Encoded protein: CASSPLSGLHNEQFF.

This chain joins TRBV27 and TRBJ2-5; D is possibly TRBD1 (6 bases). Germline V gene data show CDR1 as MNHEY and CDR2 as SMNVEV (reference sequence). This CDR3 spans 14 amino acids. V was trimmed by 6 bases and J by 4 bases, leaving 15 bases between them. CDR3: CASSPQGPGETQYF. CDR3 DNA: TGTGCCAGCAGCCCCCAGGGGCCAGGAGAGACCCAGTACTTC.

This clonotype was detected ten times or more. The chain has TRBV20-1 and TRBJ2-1; no clear D. V was pared by 2 bases and J by 2 bases, with 13 bases between. This CDR3 contains 15 residues. Germline assignment: CDR1 DFQATT and CDR2 SNEGSKA (reference sequence). CDR3 DNA: TGCAGTGCTAGACCCCTAATAGGGACCTACAATGAGCAGTTCTTC. Its translation is CSARPLIGTYNEQFF.

This chain connects TRBV19 to TRBJ2-5; 12 nucleotides match TRBD2. Germline loops: CDR1 LNHDA, CDR2 SQIVND (reference sequence). CDR3 length: 17 amino acids. The junction had 9 bases not matched to a gene; V was cut back by 3 bases and J by 4 bases. Written as DNA, the CDR3 is TGTGCCAGTAGTATCCGACGACTAGCGGGAGTTGGAGAGACCCAGTACTTC. Translating gives CASSIRRLAGVGETQYF.

This chain uses TRBV4-3 with TRBJ2-7, with a tentative D call TRBD2 (5 bases). CDR3 length: 17 residues. Trimming removed 3 bases from V and 0 bases from J, with 18 bases in between. Germline values: CDR1 LGHNA, CDR2 YSLEER. This chain's CDR3 is CASSQSVGSHTSYEQYF. DNA of the CDR3: TGCGCCAGCAGCCAGAGTGTAGGGAGCCACACCTCCTACGAGCAGTACTTC.

This clonotype was seen at least ten times. This chain links TRBV29-1 with TRBJ2-7, with 7 bases that match TRBD1. Germline V gene data show CDR1 as SQVTM and CDR2 as ANQGSEA. This CDR3 is 13 amino acids long. V gave up 7 bases and J gave up 0 bases; unmatched junction bases: 6. CDR3 region: CSAVTGSSYEQYF. The CDR3 region has the DNA TGCAGCGCCGTGACAGGGAGCTCCTACGAGCAGTACTTC.

This clonotype was recorded many times. The V and J genes are TRBV9 and TRBJ2-7, with D perhaps matching TRBD2 (6 bases). CDR3 size: 12 residues. Trimming stripped 1 base from V and 6 bases from J, with 8 bases between. CDR1 and CDR2 from the germline V gene are SGDLS and YYNGEE. CDR3 DNA sequence: TGTGCCAGCAGCGTACAGGGAGGCGAGCAGTACTTC. This codes for CASSVQGGEQYF.

The gene calls are TRBV20-1 and TRBJ1-2, with D possibly TRBD1 on 5 matching bases. The CDR3 has 12 amino acids. Germline values: CDR1 DFQATT, CDR2 SNEGSKA (reference sequence). Trimming removed 0 bases at V and 7 bases at J, with 9 bases between. CDR3 DNA: TGCAGTGCTAGAGATTATGGGGCTGGCTACACCTTC. Translated: CSARDYGAGYTF.

This clonotype was detected ten times or more. The chain is built from TRBV27 and TRBJ1-6; D is perhaps TRBD1 (5 bases). The CDR3 extends over 15 amino acids. Germline CDR1 is MNHEY and CDR2 is SMNVEV (reference sequence). V lost 3 bases and J 5 bases, leaving 11 bases between the germline ends. The CDR3 nucleotides read TGTGCCAGCAGTTTTGGGGCAGACAATAATTCACCCCTCCACTTT. It is translated as CASSFGADNNSPLHF.

This clonotype was observed at least ten times. This chain joins TRBV20-1 and TRBJ2-1; TRBD2 agrees at 7 bases. The germline V gene encodes CDR1 DFQATT and CDR2 SNEGSKA (reference sequence). Trimming cost V 0 bases and J 6 bases; bases outside gene matches: 11. CDR3 length equals 16 residues. CDR3 bases: TGCAGTGCTAGAGATGTGGCGGGAGCCCCCCCCAATGAGCAGTTCTTC. Encoded protein: CSARDVAGAPPNEQFF.

This clonotype was detected many times. This chain joins TRBV12-3 or TRBV12-4 and TRBJ2-2; 9 bases are shared with TRBD1. V shed 7 bases and J 4 bases; nucleotides not matched to a gene: 10. The CDR3 is 16 residues long. In DNA form, the CDR3 reads TGTGCCAGCACCCGATCCGGGACAGGGCGCACCGGGGAGCTGTTTTTT. This codes for CASTRSGTGRTGELFF.

This clonotype has at least ten counts. This chain connects TRBV5-1 to TRBJ1-1, with a possible D match to TRBD1 (5 bases). V lost 2 bases and J 7 bases, leaving 12 bases between the germline ends. The CDR3 sequence is 13 residues long. CDR1 is SGHRS and CDR2 is YFSETQ in the germline V gene. CDR3 sequence: CASSLNRQLEAFF. CDR3 coding DNA: TGCGCCAGCAGCTTAAACAGACAGCTTGAAGCTTTCTTT.

J is TRBJ2-5 and V is TRBV12-3 or TRBV12-4, with TRBD2 identical over 10 bases. V gave up 3 bases and J gave up 5 bases; unmatched junction bases: 9. CDR3 length: 16 amino acids. In DNA form, the CDR3 reads TGTGCCAGCAGTTTCCACCCCTTAGCGGGAGGTGAGACCCAGTACTTC. This translates into CASSFHPLAGGETQYF.

This clonotype has a count of ten or more. V and J are TRBV7-2 and TRBJ1-2; D unclear. Germline V gene data show CDR1 as SGHTA and CDR2 as FQGNSA. This CDR3 has 15 amino acids. V was clipped by 5 bases and J by 2 bases, with 15 bases between them. CDR3 in amino acids: CASSRTVAMNYGYTF. The CDR3 DNA reads TGTGCCAGCAGCCGAACGGTGGCGATGAACTATGGCTACACCTTC.

In this sample, this clonotype turned up a few times. The genes are TRBV20-1 and TRBJ1-4, with 8 bases fitting TRBD1. CDR3 length equals 17 residues. The V gene's germline CDR1 is DFQATT and CDR2 SNEGSKA (reference sequence). V gave up 0 bases and J gave up 0 bases; unmatched junction bases: 6. The CDR3, as DNA: TGCAGTGCTAGAGAAAGGGACAGGACATCAACTAATGAAAAACTGTTTTTT. Translating gives CSARERDRTSTNEKLFF.

This clonotype was counted at least ten times. This chain links TRBV27 with TRBJ1-1; D unresolved. CDR1 and CDR2 (germline): MNHEY, SMNVEV (reference sequence). The V gene lost 2 bases and the J gene lost 9 bases, with 7 bases spanning the gap. CDR3 length: 11 residues. The CDR3 protein is CASSLGRKAFF. As DNA, the CDR3 is TGTGCCAGCAGTTTAGGACGGAAAGCTTTCTTT.

This clonotype was seen many times. The chain is built from TRBV19 and TRBJ2-1; 10 positions match TRBD1. The CDR3 consists of 15 residues. V lost 3 bases and J lost 5; bases outside the gene matches: 4. CDR1 is LNHDA and CDR2 is SQIVND in the germline V gene (reference sequence). The CDR3 region has the DNA TGTGCCAGTAGTATCGGGGACAGGGGCCACAATGAGCAGTTCTTC. It yields the protein CASSIGDRGHNEQFF.

In this sample, this clonotype turned up many times. The chain has TRBV24-1 and TRBJ2-3; unclear D gene. Trimming left V 3 bases short and J 1 base short, with 13 bases between. The CDR3 length is 16 residues. Per germline, CDR1 KGHDR and CDR2 SFDVKD. The CDR3 DNA reads TGTGCCACCAGTGATCCAAAGAGTGGGGGCACAGATACGCAGTATTTT. Residues: CATSDPKSGGTDTQYF.

The table lists this clonotype with many counts. The chain combines TRBV28 with TRBJ2-1, with 9 bases matching TRBD2. CDR1 and CDR2 (germline): MDHEN, SYDVKM. CDR3 length: 19 residues. With V trimmed by 4 bases and J by 9 bases, 22 bases remained unmatched. CDR3 bases: TGTGCCAGCAGTTCGAGAATGCGGCTAGCGGGGAAAAATCTCATTGAGCAGTTCTTC. Translating gives CASSSRMRLAGKNLIEQFF.